This T cell receptor (beta chain) originates from a study of neoadjuvant nivolumab and ipilimumab in lung cancer. The CDR3 is made up of 16 amino acids. J was trimmed by 7 bases and V by 5 bases; bases with no gene match: 13. The germline gives CDR1 GTSNPN, CDR2 SVGIG (reference sequence). Method: immunoSEQ multiplex PCR; TCRdb's copy keeps in-frame clones and lacks some. Seen here are approximately 23,000 clones, roughly 85% observed once, and the top ten hold roughly 24%. Sequences were derived from peripheral blood, sampled before neoadjuvant nivolumab, alone or with ipilimumab. The chain carries TRBV30 and TRBJ2-1, with 11 bases aligning to TRBD2. This sequence was found in an adult with non-small cell lung cancer. The CDR3 DNA reads as TGTGCCTGGGGGAGGGGACTAGCGGTCCCCTTAAATGAGCAGTTCTTC. Translating gives CAWGRGLAVPLNEQFF.